The present T cell receptor (beta chain) was sequenced within a study of T cell responses to AZD1222 COVID-19 vaccine. The protocol was immunoSEQ multiplex PCR, while the TCRdb copy is restricted to in-frame clones and leaves out a portion. Found here are roughly 250,000 clones, about 92% of them singletons; the top ten hold 0.55%. Study conclusions and caveats: Donors in the cohort were predominantly white British and more often female, and clonal diversity was possibly underestimated. Per reports, nearly half of all spike-specific TCRs target regions that are unmutated in variants. Spike-specific TCR breadth and depth rose after two AZD1222 doses.

A note on this clone: What it recognizes is unknown.

Per germline, CDR1 SGHRS and CDR2 YFSETQ. The J segment lost 7 bases and the V segment lost 3 bases, leaving 11 bases of the junction unmatched. The CDR3 contains 18 residues. This material consisted of peripheral blood, taken on day 0 of AZD1222 vaccination. The chain recombines TRBV5-1 with TRBJ2-1, with TRBD2 matching 15 bases. The clonotype originates from an adult in good health. The CDR3 DNA follows: TGCGCCAGCAGCTCCGGGACTAGCGGGGGGTATTACCTAAATGAGCAGTTCTTC. This sequence encodes CASSSGTSGGYYLNEQFF.